This T cell receptor (beta chain) is from a study of T cell clusters in autoimmune cytopenias. Some 38,000 genome equivalents of blood DNA were amplified for TRB. TRB was amplified by touch-down multiplex PCR, primer pools A and B combined. From its re-call of the multiplex PCR reads, TCRdb lists each CDR3 protein once, without DNA. The specimen's table records fewer than 5,500 distinct CDR3 sequences. From germline, CDR1 is DFQATT and CDR2 SNEGSKA (reference sequence). The CDR3 contains 17 residues. These sequences were also reported in another study, on T cell repertoires in aging, cancer and after chemotherapy. Per that study: Rebound thymic output was suggested by rising median generation probability during chemotherapy in each cancer cohort.

Sequencing was performed on peripheral blood. The chain carries TRBV20-1 and TRBJ2-7; TCRdb gives TRBD1 as the D gene, but with no DNA this cannot be confirmed. The clonotype was recovered from a human donor in good health. CDR3 sequence: CSARDLREGTGGNEQYF.